What follows is one TCR beta chain and its context. This record comes from a study of CD8 T cells in Susac syndrome. Deletions cut 5 bases from V and 7 bases from J, with 12 bases between. The CDR3 loop spans 11 amino acids. CDR1 and CDR2 (germline): DFQATT, SNEGSKA (reference sequence). RNA was extracted with the RNeasy kit, and a quantity of about 0.45 to 1 ug was reverse transcribed using random hexamers. TCRdb analysed the immunoSEQ multiplex PCR reads with MiXCR anew, one entry per CDR3 protein. The repertoire includes 140,000 or so distinct CDR3 sequences, around 95% of them detected once, and approximately 0.08% sits in the top ten.

V is TRBV20-1 and J is TRBJ2-7; maybe TRBD2 (5 bases). This clonotype originated in a human donor with Susac syndrome. Sequenced input: CD4+ T cells from PBMCs. The CDR3 protein is CSAEPRGEQYF. CDR3 bases: TGCAGTGCTGAGCCCCGAGGGGAGCAGTACTTC.